This T cell receptor beta chain was found in a study of T cells after yellow fever vaccination. This clonotype occurred many times. This CDR3 comprises 16 residues. Germline CDR1 reads SEHNR; CDR2 reads FQNEAQ (reference sequence). V was pared by 4 bases and J by 2 bases, with 7 bases of the junction left unmatched. TCRdb analysed the 5' RACE reads with MiXCR anew, one entry per CDR3 protein. The sample shows a few hundred thousand distinct CDR3 sequences, around 3.6% of them seen only once. Sequencing used PBMCs, obtained on the day of the yellow fever booster vaccination. The chain carries TRBV7-9 and TRBJ2-3; 9 bases are shared with TRBD2. The receptor was isolated from a young man who received the YFV17D yellow fever vaccine. CDR3 DNA sequence: TGTGCCAGCAGCTCCTTGAGCGGGGGGATCACAGATACGCAGTATTTT. Protein sequence: CASSSLSGGITDTQYF.